Shown below are 26 T cell receptor beta chains from a single sample sequenced in a study of CD4+ T cells in melanoma. Produced via immunoSEQ multiplex PCR; TCRdb's table is partial and in-frame only. Of some 13,000 clones in the sample, more than 60% were seen once. Sample: cells from a culture (not recorded whether cultured in vitro). Source of these receptors: a human donor with melanoma.

As DNA, the CDR3 is TGCGCCAGCAGCGCCGACGGGATTTCTTACGATCAGCCCCAGCATTTT. It translates to CASSADGISYDQPQHF. This chain connects TRBV5-1 to TRBJ1-5; no firm D call. Trimming left V 4 bases short and J 5 bases short, with 19 bases between. CDR1 is SGHRS and CDR2 is YFSETQ in the germline V gene. The length of the CDR3 is 16 residues.

The V call is TRBV5-1, the J call TRBJ1-4; D unresolved. Between the trimmed V and J ends, which lost 7 bases and 6 bases, there was a span of 19 bases. CDR1 and CDR2 (germline): SGHRS, YFSETQ. CDR3 length: 15 amino acids. The CDR3 DNA is TGCGCCAGCGCCGGAACCGGGTCGAGTTATGAAAAACTGTTTTTT. Translated: CASAGTGSSYEKLFF.

The gene calls are TRBV27 and TRBJ1-1, with 8 positions matching TRBD1. Per germline, CDR1 MNHEY and CDR2 SMNVEV (reference sequence). The CDR3 runs 17 residues. The trim removed 3 bases at V and 0 bases at J, leaving 9 bases unmatched. The CDR3 spells CASSFRTGKTMNTEAFF. CDR3 bases: TGTGCCAGCAGTTTCCGGACAGGGAAAACAATGAACACTGAAGCTTTCTTT.

The chain employs TRBV2 and TRBJ2-1; D is perhaps TRBD2 (6 bases). The CDR3 contains 16 residues. CDR1 and CDR2 from the germline V gene are SNHLY and FYNNEI. Deletions cut 6 bases from V and 1 base from J, with 16 bases between. The DNA for the CDR3 is TGTGCCAGCAGCCCTCCTCCGGGGGTGTCCTACAATGAGCAGTTCTTC. Residues: CASSPPPGVSYNEQFF.

The chain employs TRBV7-9 and TRBJ1-2; 10 nucleotides align to TRBD1. Per germline, CDR1 SEHNR and CDR2 FQNEAQ (reference sequence). The CDR3 covers 17 residues. J was trimmed by 0 bases and V by 2 bases; bases with no gene match: 6. The CDR3 DNA follows: TGTGCCAGCAGCTTACGGAGGACAGGGGGTTCTAACTATGGCTACACCTTC. Residues: CASSLRRTGGSNYGYTF.

The V gene is TRBV5-6, the J gene TRBJ1-1; D uncertain. The germline CDR1 and CDR2 sequences are SGHDT and YYEEEE. V gave up 2 bases and J gave up 1 base, with 12 bases separating them. The CDR3 loop spans 15 amino acids. Written as DNA, the CDR3 is TGTGCCAGCAGCTTCCGGTTTTCTGGGAACACTGAAGCTTTCTTT. The encoded protein is CASSFRFSGNTEAFF.

This clone was seen more than once but under ten times. The genes are TRBV11-2 and TRBJ1-1; no definite D call. Deletions cut 4 bases from V and 1 base from J, with 10 bases between. The CDR3 loop spans 14 amino acids. The germline gives CDR1 SGHAT, CDR2 FQNNGV. This CDR3 is CASSYRQANTEAFF. The CDR3 coding sequence is TGTGCCAGCAGCTACCGACAAGCGAACACTGAAGCTTTCTTT.

This chain connects TRBV25-1 to TRBJ1-4; D uncertain. This CDR3 has 14 residues. Per germline, CDR1 MGHDK and CDR2 SYGVNS. V was cut by 6 bases and J by 7 bases, with 15 bases left in between. The DNA for the CDR3 is TGTGCCAGCAGCCTCGACTCAACGGGTGAAAAACTGTTTTTT. As protein: CASSLDSTGEKLFF.

V usage is TRBV18 and J usage is TRBJ1-2, with 7 bases lining up with TRBD1. Looked up from germline, CDR1 is KGHSH and CDR2 is LQKENI. The CDR3 consists of 12 residues. The V segment lost 4 bases and the J segment 10 bases; nucleotides outside the gene matches: 6. The CDR3 DNA is TGTGCCAGCTCACGAAGACAGGGAGACTACACCTTC. It translates to CASSRRQGDYTF.

The V gene is TRBV10-3, the J gene TRBJ2-5; D is undetermined. Germline CDR1 reads ENHRY; CDR2 reads SYGVKD. V lost 10 bases and J 4 bases, leaving 16 bases between the germline ends. The CDR3 loop spans 13 amino acids. The CDR3 DNA is TGTGCCACAACTAACCGACAAGGAGAGACCCAGTACTTC. Translating it yields CATTNRQGETQYF.

J is TRBJ2-7 and V is TRBV11-2; D gene uncertain. The CDR3 sequence is 12 residues long. Germline values: CDR1 SGHAT, CDR2 FQNNGV. V was cut by 2 bases and J by 4 bases, with 6 bases left in between. The DNA for the CDR3 is TGTGCCAGCAGCTTAAAACAGTACGAGCAGTACTTC. Its translation: CASSLKQYEQYF.

The rearrangement links TRBV2 to TRBJ2-1; tentatively, D is TRBD2 (5 bases). V lost 7 bases to trimming and J lost 6 bases, with 10 bases between them. Per the germline V gene, CDR1 is SNHLY and CDR2 is FYNNEI. The CDR3 runs 12 residues. The CDR3, as DNA: TGTGCCAGCACTTCGGACTTCAATGAGCAGTTCTTC. The encoded protein is CASTSDFNEQFF.

The chain couples TRBV6-5 to TRBJ2-3; possibly TRBD2 for D (6 bases). This CDR3 spans 15 amino acids. CDR1 is MNHEY, CDR2 SVGAGI, per germline. V was clipped by 9 bases and J by 4 bases, with 20 bases between them. CDR3 DNA sequence: TGTGCCAGTGGAAGAGGAGGGGATCGGGCAGATACGCAGTATTTT. Its protein product is CASGRGGDRADTQYF.

The chain carries TRBV5-1 and TRBJ2-5; D unclear. Germline V CDR1 and CDR2: SGHRS, YFSETQ. The CDR3 is made up of 14 amino acids. V was clipped by 5 bases and J by 5 bases, with 16 bases between them. The CDR3 DNA is TGCGCCAGCAGTTGGGTCAGCCCGAGGGAGACCCAGTACTTC. Translated, it gives CASSWVSPRETQYF.

The chain combines TRBV7-9 with TRBJ2-1, with D tentatively TRBD2 (5 bases). The V end lost 6 bases, the J end lost 9 bases, and 27 bases lay between the germline ends. Germline V gene data show CDR1 as SEHNR and CDR2 as FQNEAQ (reference sequence). This CDR3 has 17 amino acids. The CDR3, as DNA: TGTGCCAGCAGATTCCCCTGGACTTCCCCGGTGGCCGCTGAGCAGTTCTTC. It specifies CASRFPWTSPVAAEQFF.

This chain uses TRBV10-3 with TRBJ1-2; the D gene is possibly TRBD1 (5 bases). Germline V CDR1 and CDR2: ENHRY, SYGVKD. The V and J ends lost 8 bases and 4 bases respectively, with 8 bases between them. The CDR3 spans 11 residues. CDR3 region: CAIGGGYGYTF. DNA of the CDR3: TGTGCCATCGGGGGGGGCTATGGCTACACCTTC.

The chain carries TRBV19 and TRBJ1-5, with unresolved D. The CDR3 extends over 13 amino acids. With 7 bases removed from V and 2 bases from J, the gap between germline ends came to 9 bases. The germline gives CDR1 LNHDA, CDR2 SQIVND (reference sequence). This CDR3 reads CASNFPGNQPQHF. The CDR3 DNA reads TGTGCCAGTAACTTCCCCGGCAATCAGCCCCAGCATTTT.

This clone was seen more than once but under ten times. V is TRBV6-5 and J is TRBJ1-2, with 8 bases that match TRBD1. The V gene end was trimmed by 0 bases and the J gene end by 6 bases; junction bases not matched to a gene: 6. This CDR3 comprises 15 residues. The germline V gene has CDR1 MNHEY and CDR2 SVGAGI. The CDR3 loop is CASSYSLGQGDGYTF. The CDR3 nucleotides are TGTGCCAGCAGTTACTCGTTAGGACAGGGAGATGGCTACACCTTC.

In this sample, this clone turned up a few times. The CDR3 region has the DNA TGTGCCAGCAGTTACTCGAAGCTAAACTATGGCTACACCTTC. Translation: CASSYSKLNYGYTF. The V gene is TRBV6-5, the J gene TRBJ1-2; D remains unclear. The germline CDR1 and CDR2 sequences are MNHEY and SVGAGI. V was clipped by 0 bases and J by 2 bases, with 7 bases between them. CDR3 length: 14 residues.

The chain carries TRBV10-3 and TRBJ1-2, with D unclear. The germline CDR1 and CDR2 sequences are ENHRY and SYGVKD. With 2 bases removed from V and 7 bases from J, the gap between germline ends came to 14 bases. This CDR3 region has 14 residues. As DNA, the CDR3 is TGTGCCATCAGTGAGATTGGGTCTACCTCTGGCTACACCTTC. Residues: CAISEIGSTSGYTF.

The gene calls are TRBV21-1 and TRBJ2-7. TRBV21-1 is given as a pseudogene. The CDR3 has 16 residues. This CDR3 reads CASKGGGGLLRGEQYF. CDR3 sequence (DNA): TGTGCCAGCAAGGGGGGCGGCGGCCTTCTCCGAGGCGAGCAGTACTTC.

This clone came up once. J is TRBJ1-6 and V is TRBV18; D unresolved. The CDR3 spans 13 residues. CDR1 is KGHSH, CDR2 LQKENI, per germline. Trimming stripped 4 bases from V and 8 bases from J, with 9 bases between. Here the CDR3 reads CASSLNKDSPLHF. For the CDR3, the DNA is TGTGCCAGCTCACTAAACAAGGATTCACCCCTCCACTTT.

The V call is TRBV6-1, the J call TRBJ2-5; 12 bases align to TRBD2. Trimming at V came to 0 bases and at J to 4 bases, leaving 9 bases not matched to a gene. CDR1 and CDR2 (germline): MNHNS, SASEGT. The CDR3 spans 18 residues. The DNA of the CDR3 is TGTGCCAGCAGTGAAGCCAAACTAGCGGGGGGTTGGGCAGAGACCCAGTACTTC. It encodes CASSEAKLAGGWAETQYF.

V gene TRBV15 combines with J gene TRBJ1-4, with unresolved D. This CDR3 is 16 amino acids long. The V gene lost 3 bases and the J gene lost 0 bases, with 11 bases spanning the gap. Germline V gene data show CDR1 as LNHNV and CDR2 as YYDKDF (reference sequence). The CDR3 region is CATSRPGATTNEKLFF. The CDR3 DNA reads as TGTGCCACCAGCAGGCCGGGCGCCACAACTAATGAAAAACTGTTTTTT.

There are a few counts of this clone. V usage is TRBV18 and J usage is TRBJ1-5; the D is unclear. This CDR3 has 13 amino acids. Germline CDR1 is KGHSH and CDR2 is LQKENI. Trimming shortened V by 6 bases and J by 2 bases, and 8 bases separated the two germline ends. In DNA, the CDR3 is TGTGCCAGCTCTCCGGCGGGCAATCAGCCCCAGCATTTT. Its translation: CASSPAGNQPQHF.

The chain uses TRBV19 and TRBJ1-4; no firm D call. V lost 7 bases and J 7 bases, leaving 22 bases between the germline ends. CDR1 and CDR2 from the germline V gene are LNHDA and SQIVND (reference sequence). This CDR3 is 16 amino acids long. CDR3 amino acids: CASNYGKTWSGEKLFF. DNA for the CDR3: TGTGCCAGTAACTACGGCAAGACATGGTCGGGTGAAAAACTGTTTTTT.